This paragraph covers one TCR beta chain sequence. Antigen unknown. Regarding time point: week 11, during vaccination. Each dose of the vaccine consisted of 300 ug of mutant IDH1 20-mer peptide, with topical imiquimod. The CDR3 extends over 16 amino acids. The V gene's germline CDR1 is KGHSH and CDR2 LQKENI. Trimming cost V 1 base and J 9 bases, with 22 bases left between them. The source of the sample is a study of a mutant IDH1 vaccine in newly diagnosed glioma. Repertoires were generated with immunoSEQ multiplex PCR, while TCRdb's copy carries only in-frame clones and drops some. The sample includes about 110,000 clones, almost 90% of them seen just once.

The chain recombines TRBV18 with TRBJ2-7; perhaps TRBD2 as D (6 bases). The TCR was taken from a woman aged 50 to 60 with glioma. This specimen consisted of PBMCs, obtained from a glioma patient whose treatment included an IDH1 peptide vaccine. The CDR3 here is CASSPRPGRPSWVQYF. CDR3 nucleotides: TGTGCCAGCTCACCACGCCCCGGGAGACCTTCTTGGGTGCAGTACTTC.